The clone carrying this T cell receptor (beta chain) was counted only a few times. Its antigen is not identified. TCRdb re-derived calls from the 5' RACE reads in MiXCR, one entry per CDR3 protein. The sample contains 250,000 or so distinct CDR3 sequences, less than 9% of which appear only once. The V segment lost 1 base and the J segment 10 bases; nucleotides outside the gene matches: 12. Germline V CDR1 and CDR2: DFQATT, SNEGSKA (reference sequence). The CDR3 loop spans 16 amino acids. This record belongs to a study of T cells after yellow fever vaccination. The study, taken as a whole, reports: Abundant clonotypes (contaminants from the bulk population) could be present in FACS-sorted repertoires. A small proportion of clonotypes was detected in both the CD4 and CD8 compartments. Most clones from primary vaccination were detected again post-booster (almost 98% CD4, about 88% CD8).

This TCR was sampled from a man aged 30 to 39 who received the YFV17D yellow fever vaccine. J is TRBJ2-1 and V is TRBV20-1; 11 nucleotides line up with TRBD2. Sequencing was performed on CD4+ T cells sorted from PBMCs, taken 15 days after the yellow fever booster vaccination. The CDR3 region is CSARVSRTSGPQEQFF. The CDR3, as DNA: TGCAGTGCTAGAGTTAGTAGGACTAGCGGGCCCCAGGAGCAGTTCTTC.